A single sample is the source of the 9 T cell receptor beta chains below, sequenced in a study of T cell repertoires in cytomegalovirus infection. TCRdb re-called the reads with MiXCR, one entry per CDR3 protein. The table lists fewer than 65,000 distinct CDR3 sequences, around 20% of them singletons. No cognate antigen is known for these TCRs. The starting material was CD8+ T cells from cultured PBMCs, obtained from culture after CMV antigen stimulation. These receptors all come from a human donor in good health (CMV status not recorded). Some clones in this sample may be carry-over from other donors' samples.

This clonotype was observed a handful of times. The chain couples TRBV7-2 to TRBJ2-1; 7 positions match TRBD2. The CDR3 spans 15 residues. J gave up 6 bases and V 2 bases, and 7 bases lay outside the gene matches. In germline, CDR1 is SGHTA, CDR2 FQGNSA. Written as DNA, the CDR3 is TGTGCCAGCAGCTTACAGTGGGGGGGGTCCAATGAGCAGTTCTTC. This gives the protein CASSLQWGGSNEQFF.

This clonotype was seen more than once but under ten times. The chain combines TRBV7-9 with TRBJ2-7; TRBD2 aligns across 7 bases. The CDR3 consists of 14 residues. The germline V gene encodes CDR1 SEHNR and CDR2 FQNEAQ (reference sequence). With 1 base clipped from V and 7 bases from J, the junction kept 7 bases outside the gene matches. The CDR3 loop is CASSLDTSAREQYF. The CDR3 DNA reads TGTGCCAGCAGCTTAGATACTAGCGCAAGGGAGCAGTACTTC. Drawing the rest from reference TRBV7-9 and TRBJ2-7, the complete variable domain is DTGVSQNPRHKITKRGQNVTFRCDPISEHNRLYWYRQTLGQGPEFLTYFQNEAQLEKSRLLSDRFSAERPKGSFSTLEIQRTEQGDSAMYLCASSLDTSAREQYFGPGTRLTVT.

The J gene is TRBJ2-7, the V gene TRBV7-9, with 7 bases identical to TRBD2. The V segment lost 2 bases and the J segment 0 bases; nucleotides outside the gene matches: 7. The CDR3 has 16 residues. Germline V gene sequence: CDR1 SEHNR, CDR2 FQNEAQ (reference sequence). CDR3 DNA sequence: TGTGCCAGCAGCTTAAGGGAGGGCCTCCACTCCTACGAGCAGTACTTC. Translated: CASSLREGLHSYEQYF. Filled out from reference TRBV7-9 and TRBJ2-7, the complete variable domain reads DTGVSQNPRHKITKRGQNVTFRCDPISEHNRLYWYRQTLGQGPEFLTYFQNEAQLEKSRLLSDRFSAERPKGSFSTLEIQRTEQGDSAMYLCASSLREGLHSYEQYFGPGTRLTVT.

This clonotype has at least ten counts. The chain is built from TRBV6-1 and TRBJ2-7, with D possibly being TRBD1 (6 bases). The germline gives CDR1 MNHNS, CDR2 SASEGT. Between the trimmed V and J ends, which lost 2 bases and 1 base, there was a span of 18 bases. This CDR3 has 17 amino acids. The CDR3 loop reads CASSERESGVWSYEQYF. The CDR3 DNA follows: TGTGCCAGCAGTGAACGGGAATCAGGGGTCTGGTCCTACGAGCAGTACTTC.

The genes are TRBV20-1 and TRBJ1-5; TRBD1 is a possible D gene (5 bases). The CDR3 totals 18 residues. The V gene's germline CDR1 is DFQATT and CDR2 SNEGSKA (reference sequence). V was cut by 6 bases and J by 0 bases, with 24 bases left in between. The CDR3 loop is CSARYVEGSGASNQPQHF. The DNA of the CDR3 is TGCAGTGCCCGGTATGTTGAGGGTAGCGGGGCTAGCAATCAGCCCCAGCATTTT.

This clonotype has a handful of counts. The CDR3 nucleotides are TGTGCCAGCAGCCCAAATTACAATGAGCAGTTCTTC. This gives the protein CASSPNYNEQFF. The V call is TRBV12-3 or TRBV12-4, the J call TRBJ2-1, with D uncertain. V was cut by 6 bases and J by 4 bases, with 7 bases left in between. This CDR3 is 12 amino acids long.

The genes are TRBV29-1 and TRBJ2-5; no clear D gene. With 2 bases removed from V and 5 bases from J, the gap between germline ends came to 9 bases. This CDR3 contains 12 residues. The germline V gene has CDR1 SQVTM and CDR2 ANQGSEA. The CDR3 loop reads CSVETLSETQYF. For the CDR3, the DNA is TGCAGCGTTGAAACTCTCTCGGAGACCCAGTACTTC.

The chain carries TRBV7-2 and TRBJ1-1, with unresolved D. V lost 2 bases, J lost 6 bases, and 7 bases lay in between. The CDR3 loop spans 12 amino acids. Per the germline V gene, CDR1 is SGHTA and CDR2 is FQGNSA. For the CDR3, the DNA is TGTGCCAGCAGCTTATTGGAAGCTGAAGCTTTCTTT. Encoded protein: CASSLLEAEAFF.

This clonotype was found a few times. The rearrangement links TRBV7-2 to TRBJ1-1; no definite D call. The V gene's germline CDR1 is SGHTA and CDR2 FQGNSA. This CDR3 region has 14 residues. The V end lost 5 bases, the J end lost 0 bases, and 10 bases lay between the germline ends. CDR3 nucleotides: TGTGCCAGCAGCCAACAAGCGTTGAACACTGAAGCTTTCTTT. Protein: CASSQQALNTEAFF.